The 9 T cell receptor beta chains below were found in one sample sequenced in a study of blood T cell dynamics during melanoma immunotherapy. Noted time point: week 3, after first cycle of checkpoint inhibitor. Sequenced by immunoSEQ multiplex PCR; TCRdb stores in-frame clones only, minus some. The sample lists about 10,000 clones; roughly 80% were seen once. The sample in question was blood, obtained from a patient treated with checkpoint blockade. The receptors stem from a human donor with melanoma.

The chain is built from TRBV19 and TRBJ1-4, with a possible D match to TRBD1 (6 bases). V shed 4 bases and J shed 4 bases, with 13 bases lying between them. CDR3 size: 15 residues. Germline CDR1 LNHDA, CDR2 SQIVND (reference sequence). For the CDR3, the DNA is TGTGCCAGTAGTACTAACAGGGCCCTTAATGAAAAACTGTTTTTT. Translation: CASSTNRALNEKLFF.

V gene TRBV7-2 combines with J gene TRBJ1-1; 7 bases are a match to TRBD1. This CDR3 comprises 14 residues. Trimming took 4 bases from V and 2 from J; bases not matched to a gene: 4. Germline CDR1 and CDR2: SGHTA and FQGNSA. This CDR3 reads CASSYSGGNTEAFF. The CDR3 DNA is TGTGCCAGCAGCTACTCAGGGGGTAACACTGAAGCTTTCTTT. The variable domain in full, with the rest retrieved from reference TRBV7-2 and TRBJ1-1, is GAGVSQSPSNKVTEKGKDVELRCDPISGHTALYWYRQSLGQGLEFLIYFQGNSAPDKSGLPSDRFSAERTGGSVSTLTIQRTQQEDSAVYLCASSYSGGNTEAFFGQGTRLTVV.

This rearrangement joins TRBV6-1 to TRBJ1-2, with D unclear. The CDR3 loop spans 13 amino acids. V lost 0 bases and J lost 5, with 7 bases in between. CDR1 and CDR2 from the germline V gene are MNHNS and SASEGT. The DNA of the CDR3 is TGTGCCAGCAGTGAAGCAGGCCGGTATGGCTACACCTTC. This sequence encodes CASSEAGRYGYTF.

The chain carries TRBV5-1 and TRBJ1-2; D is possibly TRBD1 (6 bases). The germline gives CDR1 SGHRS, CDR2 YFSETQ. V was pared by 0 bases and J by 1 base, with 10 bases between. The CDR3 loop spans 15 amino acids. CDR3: CASSLGVGGNYGYTF. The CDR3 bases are TGCGCCAGCAGCTTGGGAGTAGGGGGTAACTATGGCTACACCTTC.

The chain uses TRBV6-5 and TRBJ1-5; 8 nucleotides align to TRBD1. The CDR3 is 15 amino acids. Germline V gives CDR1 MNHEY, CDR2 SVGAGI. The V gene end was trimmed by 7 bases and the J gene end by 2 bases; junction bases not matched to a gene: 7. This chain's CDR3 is CASNADRGRNQPQHF. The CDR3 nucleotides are TGTGCCAGCAATGCAGACAGGGGACGCAATCAGCCCCAGCATTTT.

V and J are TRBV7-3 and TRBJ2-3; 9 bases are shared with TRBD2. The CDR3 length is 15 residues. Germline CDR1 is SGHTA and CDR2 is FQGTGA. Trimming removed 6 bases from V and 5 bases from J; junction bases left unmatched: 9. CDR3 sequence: CASRISGGQGDTQYF. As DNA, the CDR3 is TGTGCCAGCAGGATTAGCGGGGGCCAGGGAGATACGCAGTATTTT.

CDR3 DNA sequence: TGTGCCAGCAGTTTGCTGAACCCCTACGAGCAGTACTTC. The encoded protein is CASSLLNPYEQYF. J is TRBJ2-7 and V is TRBV6-5; D not certain. The CDR3 consists of 13 residues. CDR1 and CDR2 from the germline V gene are MNHEY and SVGAGI. Trimming took 4 bases from V and 2 from J, leaving 9 bases between them.

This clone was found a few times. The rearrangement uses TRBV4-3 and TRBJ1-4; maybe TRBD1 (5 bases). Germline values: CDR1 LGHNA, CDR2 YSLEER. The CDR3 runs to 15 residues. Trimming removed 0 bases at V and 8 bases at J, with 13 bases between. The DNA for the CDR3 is TGCGCCAGCAGCCAAGATTTAAGGGGACGGGAAAAACTGTTTTTT. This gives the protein CASSQDLRGREKLFF.

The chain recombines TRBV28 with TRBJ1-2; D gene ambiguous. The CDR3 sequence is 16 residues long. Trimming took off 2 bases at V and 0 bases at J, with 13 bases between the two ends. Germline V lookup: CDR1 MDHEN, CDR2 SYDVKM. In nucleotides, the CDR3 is TGTGCCAGCAGTTTAAGCTTGGCAGAGACTAACTATGGCTACACCTTC. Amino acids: CASSLSLAETNYGYTF.